Shown below are 6 T cell receptor beta chains from a single sample sequenced in a study of T cells in localized non-small cell lung cancer. The assay was immunoSEQ multiplex PCR, and TCRdb's table has in-frame clones only and misses some. The sample shows roughly 29,000 clones, about 86% of them seen only once. Sequences were derived from peripheral blood mononuclear cells, sampled before any cancer treatment. All receptors come from a man between 40 and 70 years old with stage III lung adenocarcinoma.

The chain couples TRBV5-1 to TRBJ2-2; weak D call: TRBD1 (5 bases). Trimming left V 0 bases short and J 3 bases short, with 9 bases between. The germline V gene has CDR1 SGHRS and CDR2 YFSETQ. The CDR3 has 15 amino acids. CDR3 DNA sequence: TGCGCCAGCAGCTTGGGAAGGGGCGACACCGGGGAGCTGTTTTTT. As protein: CASSLGRGDTGELFF.

This clone is termed large. The CDR3 DNA reads TGCGCCAGCAGCCAGGAGAACAATGAGCAGTTCTTC. Translation gives CASSQENNEQFF. The chain couples TRBV4-1 to TRBJ2-1; D not resolved. V was cut by 3 bases and J by 5 bases, with 5 bases left in between. CDR1 and CDR2 (germline): MGHRA, YSYEKL. This CDR3 is 12 amino acids long.

The chain employs TRBV2 and TRBJ2-7; D gene unclear. This CDR3 contains 13 residues. Germline V CDR1 and CDR2: SNHLY, FYNNEI. V lost 4 bases and J 2 bases, leaving 9 bases between the germline ends. Written as DNA, the CDR3 is TGTGCCAGCAGTGGAAGTCAACCCTACGAGCAGTACTTC. Residues: CASSGSQPYEQYF.

The gene calls are TRBV7-9 and TRBJ1-1; TRBD1 is a possible D gene (5 bases). Per the germline V gene, CDR1 is SEHNR and CDR2 is FQNEAQ (reference sequence). CDR3 size: 14 residues. Deletions cut 5 bases from V and 4 bases from J, with 14 bases between. The CDR3 spells CASSRGGEVTEAFF. The CDR3 nucleotides read TGTGCCAGCAGCCGTGGGGGGGAGGTCACTGAAGCTTTCTTT.

The chain links TRBV25-1 to TRBJ1-4, with 9 bases that match TRBD1. CDR1 and CDR2 from the germline V gene are MGHDK and SYGVNS. This CDR3 contains 16 residues. Germline trimming cut 2 bases from V and 8 bases from J; bases unmatched to any gene: 9. CDR3 amino acids: CASSEPPTGGIEKLFF. As DNA, the CDR3 is TGTGCCAGCAGTGAACCCCCGACAGGGGGGATCGAAAAACTGTTTTTT.

The chain is built from TRBV10-3 and TRBJ1-2; D perhaps matches TRBD1 (5 bases). Germline CDR1 reads ENHRY; CDR2 reads SYGVKD. V lost 8 bases, J lost 6 bases, and 13 bases lay in between. This CDR3 has 12 residues. This CDR3 is CAIRPEGHGYTF. The CDR3 bases are TGTGCCATCCGGCCCGAGGGGCATGGCTACACCTTC.